This entry features one T cell receptor (beta chain) sequence. Its target is unknown. This sample is part of a study of CXCR3-negative and CXCR3-positive naive CD8 T cells. Study-wide points: CXCR3-expressing naive cells carried TRB CDR3s more hydrophobic than those of CXCR3-negative naive cells.

Libraries of TRB cDNA were made by 5' RACE and carried UMIs. TCRdb reprocessed the 5' RACE reads and reports one entry per CDR3 protein, with no DNA. This listing includes over 50,000 distinct CDR3 sequences. Sequenced material: naive CXCR3+ CD8+ T cells from blood. The subset here: CD45RO-CCR7+CD27+CD95- naive CD8+ T cells expressing CXCR3 (TNR3+). The TCR sequence derives from a human donor in good health. Some clones in this sample may be carry-over from other donors' samples.

CDR3 sequence reads: CASSKESRDRGMNTEAFF. The chain joins TRBV21-1 to TRBJ1-1; the TCRdb call, TRBD1, lacks DNA for checking. TRBV21-1 is designated a pseudogene. This CDR3 is built from 18 residues.